The next 4 T cell receptor beta chains were all read from a single sample in a study of T cell changes during pregnancy in multiple sclerosis. Using immunoSEQ multiplex PCR, the repertoire was profiled, and TCRdb retains in-frame clones only, with some absent. In the table there are around 53,000 clones, around 92% of which are singletons. The material was CD4+ T cells from peripheral blood mononuclear cells, obtained after pregnancy. All receptors come from a female donor with multiple sclerosis, enrolled in a pregnancy study.

The J gene is TRBJ1-3, the V gene TRBV23-1; no clear D. TRBV23-1 has ORF status, its function being uncertain. CDR3 size: 20 residues. V shed 4 bases and J shed 4 bases, with 29 bases lying between them. CDR3 sequence reads: CASSPRPSIPSLSSGNTIYF. CDR3 sequence (DNA): TGCGCCAGCAGTCCCCGACCCTCCATCCCTAGCCTTTCTTCAGGAAACACCATATATTTT.

The J gene is TRBJ2-2, the V gene TRBV6-4; D remains ambiguous. This CDR3 has 13 residues. CDR1 and CDR2 from the germline V gene are MRHNA and SNTAGT. Deletions cut 2 bases from V and 6 bases from J, with 7 bases between. CDR3 in amino acids: CASSDRQAGELFF. The DNA of the CDR3 is TGTGCCAGCAGTGACAGGCAGGCCGGGGAGCTGTTTTTT.

The chain carries TRBV5-6 and TRBJ1-2; 9 bases map to TRBD1. Germline lookup yields CDR1 SGHDT and CDR2 YYEEEE. The CDR3 loop spans 17 amino acids. The V and J ends lost 2 bases and 4 bases, in that order; junction bases with no gene match: 12. The chain's CDR3 is CASSFKGQGRIAYGYTF. For the CDR3, the DNA is TGTGCCAGCAGCTTTAAGGGACAGGGTAGAATAGCCTATGGCTACACCTTC.

The chain combines TRBV6-4 with TRBJ2-3, with 7 nucleotides matching TRBD2. Germline V gene lookup returns CDR1 MRHNA and CDR2 SNTAGT. Losses at the gene ends were 8 bases for V and 3 bases for J; bases not matched to a gene: 8. This CDR3 comprises 14 residues. As DNA, the CDR3 is TGTGCCAGCTCCGGACTAGGAGGGACAGATACGCAGTATTTT. It yields the protein CASSGLGGTDTQYF.